A single sample gave rise to the 2 T cell receptor beta chains below, sequenced in a study of T cell changes during pregnancy in multiple sclerosis (dated by TCRdb to the late 2010s). Receptors were amplified or captured by the immunoSEQ multiplex PCR assay. TCRdb retrieved this table from immuneACCESS and kept in-frame rearrangements only. Not all clones are present; in checked studies, unresolved V genes account for under half, and no reason is known for the remainder. Across this sample there are around 59,000 clones, with 80% to 95% seen only once. The ten largest account for 0.8% to 1% of the sample. Sample: peripheral blood, taken in the first trimester of pregnancy. These receptors all come from a female donor with multiple sclerosis, enrolled in a pregnancy study.

This clone was recorded only once. The chain couples TRBV9 to TRBJ1-1, with 8 positions matching TRBD1. The length of the CDR3 is 15 residues. The V gene's germline CDR1 is SGDLS and CDR2 YYNGEE. V shed 4 bases and J 3 bases; nucleotides not matched to a gene: 8. CDR3 residues: CASSILQGADTEAFF. CDR3 nucleotide sequence: TGTGCCAGCAGCATACTGCAGGGGGCGGACACTGAAGCTTTCTTT.

The chain uses TRBV15 and TRBJ1-1; 7 nucleotides align to TRBD1. Trimming at V came to 0 bases and at J to 3 bases, leaving 4 bases not matched to a gene. CDR1 is LNHNV, CDR2 YYDKDF, per germline (reference sequence). The CDR3 is 15 amino acids. The CDR3 protein is CATSRDDREDTEAFF. The DNA for the CDR3 is TGTGCCACCAGCAGAGACGACAGGGAAGACACTGAAGCTTTCTTT. Combining the CDR3 with reference TRBV15 and TRBJ1-1 gives the whole variable domain DAMVIQNPRYQVTQFGKPVTLSCSQTLNHNVMYWYQQKSSQAPKLLFHYYDKDFNNEADTPDNFQSRRPNTSFCFLDIRSPGLGDTAMYLCATSRDDREDTEAFFGQGTRLTVV.